The 28 T cell receptor beta chains listed next were all sequenced from one sample in a study of blood T cells in healthy people across ages. A second about 7 to 11 cycle PCR used barcoded and J-beta primers. One entry per CDR3 protein, called by TCRdb with MiXCR from the 5' RACE reads. The sample has about 1.5 million distinct CDR3 sequences; approximately 42% are singletons. The sample comprised blood. The receptors stem from a woman aged 18-30 years in good health.

This clonotype has more than one count but fewer than ten. This chain connects TRBV9 to TRBJ2-3, with no clear D. This CDR3 spans 12 amino acids. Trimming cost V 3 bases and J 4 bases, with 6 bases left between them. Germline assignment: CDR1 SGDLS and CDR2 YYNGEE. The CDR3 region has the DNA TGTGCCAGCAGCGATTACTCAGATACGCAGTATTTT. Its protein product is CASSDYSDTQYF.

This CDR3 reads CASSLSSQGASGYTF. CDR3 sequence (DNA): TGTGCCAGCAGTTTATCTAGCCAGGGAGCAAGCGGCTACACCTTC. The chain is built from TRBV27 and TRBJ1-2, with D perhaps matching TRBD1 (5 bases). CDR1 and CDR2 from the germline V gene are MNHEY and SMNVEV (reference sequence). This CDR3 contains 15 residues. V was pared by 0 bases and J by 8 bases, with 16 bases between.

This clonotype appeared a few times. This chain connects TRBV2 to TRBJ2-5; possibly TRBD1 or TRBD2 for D (6 bases each). This CDR3 comprises 14 residues. Germline CDR1 SNHLY, CDR2 FYNNEI. V lost 8 bases to trimming and J lost 4 bases, with 17 bases between them. CDR3 nucleotide sequence: TGTGCCAGCTTACCAGGGGACTTCCTAGAGACCCAGTACTTC. It is translated as CASLPGDFLETQYF.

The J gene is TRBJ2-3, the V gene TRBV3-1; D call uncertain. V dropped 1 base and J dropped 4 bases, with 6 bases sitting between them. The CDR3 covers 13 residues. Germline V gene data show CDR1 as LGHDT and CDR2 as YNNKEL (reference sequence). DNA of the CDR3: TGTGCCAGCAGCCAAGCTCTTGCAGATACGCAGTATTTT. Amino acids: CASSQALADTQYF.

V is TRBV30 and J is TRBJ2-1, with 8 bases identical to TRBD2. Germline values: CDR1 GTSNPN, CDR2 SVGIG (reference sequence). The CDR3 extends over 13 amino acids. Losses at the gene ends were 5 bases for V and 7 bases for J; bases not matched to a gene: 7. In DNA form, the CDR3 reads TGTGCCTGGGGCCTAGCGGGTGGGAATGAGCAGTTCTTC. Amino acid sequence: CAWGLAGGNEQFF.

This clonotype was counted between two and nine times. The rearrangement links TRBV27 to TRBJ1-4; 8 bases line up with TRBD1. The CDR3 sequence is 13 residues long. The J segment lost 7 bases and the V segment lost 5 bases, leaving 3 bases of the junction unmatched. Germline-derived CDR1 and CDR2 are MNHEY and SMNVEV (reference sequence). The CDR3 DNA reads TGTGCCAGCAGTGCAGACAGGGGTGAAAAACTGTTTTTT. This codes for CASSADRGEKLFF.

The rearrangement uses TRBV6-1 and TRBJ2-7; D uncertain. Trimming stripped 3 bases from V and 2 bases from J, with 8 bases between. From germline, CDR1 is MNHNS and CDR2 SASEGT. CDR3 size: 13 residues. This chain's CDR3 is CASSDRQPYEQYF. The CDR3 bases are TGTGCCAGCAGTGACAGGCAACCCTACGAGCAGTACTTC.

The chain links TRBV9 to TRBJ1-2; D uncertain. Trimming left V 0 bases short and J 8 bases short, with 11 bases between. CDR1 is SGDLS, CDR2 YYNGEE, per germline. The CDR3 spans 13 residues. The CDR3 sequence is CASSVVGREGYTF. Written as DNA, the CDR3 is TGTGCCAGCAGCGTAGTTGGCCGAGAGGGCTACACCTTC.

The rearrangement uses TRBV3-1 and TRBJ2-1; D could derive from TRBD1 or TRBD2 (5 bases each). Trimming stripped 9 bases from V and 7 bases from J, with 16 bases between. This CDR3 region has 13 residues. Looked up from germline, CDR1 is LGHDT and CDR2 is YNNKEL (reference sequence). CDR3 in amino acids: CASLSGARNEQFF. The CDR3, as DNA: TGTGCCAGTTTATCCGGGGCCCGGAATGAGCAGTTCTTC.

The gene calls are TRBV12-3 or TRBV12-4 and TRBJ1-4; no clear D. The CDR3 totals 13 residues. V dropped 6 bases and J dropped 8 bases, with 13 bases sitting between them. In nucleotides, the CDR3 is TGTGCCAGCAGCCCCCAAAACCGGGAAAAACTGTTTTTT. Amino acids: CASSPQNREKLFF.

The J gene is TRBJ2-3, the V gene TRBV27, with 14 bases lining up with TRBD2. The CDR3 is made up of 16 amino acids. CDR1 and CDR2 (germline): MNHEY, SMNVEV (reference sequence). V trimming: 5 bases; J trimming: 6 bases; junction bases outside the gene matches: 7. The CDR3 nucleotides are TGTGCCAGCAGTCCCCCGACTAGCGGGGGGGCGGATACGCAGTATTTT. Translated: CASSPPTSGGADTQYF.

V is TRBV25-1 and J is TRBJ2-1; 9 bases align to TRBD1. The CDR3 consists of 16 residues. V dropped 7 bases and J dropped 6; count of bases not matched to a gene: 13. Germline V lookup: CDR1 MGHDK, CDR2 SYGVNS. CDR3 sequence: CASTRRQGVTGNEQFF. The DNA for the CDR3 is TGTGCCAGCACCAGAAGACAGGGGGTGACGGGCAATGAGCAGTTCTTC.

The chain employs TRBV20-1 and TRBJ1-5; 8 bases fit TRBD1. The CDR3 consists of 13 residues. Germline CDR1 and CDR2: DFQATT and SNEGSKA (reference sequence). V lost 5 bases, J lost 5 bases, and 5 bases stayed unmatched. CDR3 loop: CSAGGRGHQPQHF. CDR3 bases: TGCAGTGCTGGGGGCAGGGGGCATCAGCCCCAGCATTTT.

The chain employs TRBV20-1 and TRBJ2-7; the D gene is possibly TRBD2 (6 bases). CDR1 and CDR2 from the germline V gene are DFQATT and SNEGSKA (reference sequence). Trimming shortened V by 3 bases and J by 5 bases, and 17 bases separated the two germline ends. The CDR3 has 14 residues. The CDR3 spells CSASGWGVQDEQYF. The CDR3 DNA sequence: TGCAGTGCTAGCGGTTGGGGGGTTCAGGACGAGCAGTACTTC.

The chain carries TRBV7-9 and TRBJ2-7, with D uncertain. Between the trimmed V and J ends, which lost 7 bases and 7 bases, there was a span of 17 bases. The CDR3 has 13 residues. CDR1 and CDR2 from the germline V gene are SEHNR and FQNEAQ (reference sequence). CDR3 nucleotides: TGTGCCAGCATACGATTAGAGAACAATGAGCAGTACTTC. It codes for CASIRLENNEQYF.

With regard to this clonotype: It may be a read error: a sequence one base away is much more abundant. The chain links TRBV29-1 to TRBJ2-5; D uncertain. Trimming cost V 4 bases and J 11 bases, with 14 bases left between them. The CDR3 contains 11 residues. CDR1 and CDR2 from the germline V gene are SQVTM and ANQGSEA. The CDR3: CSVVDPPEQYF. CDR3 nucleotides: TGCAGCGTTGTGGACCCCCCTGAGCAGTACTTC.

This sequence joins TRBV28 and TRBJ2-7; no reliable D call. The CDR3 runs to 12 residues. The germline gives CDR1 MDHEN, CDR2 SYDVKM. Deletions cut 6 bases from V and 1 base from J, with 7 bases between. The CDR3 is CASRLYSYEQYF. Written as DNA, the CDR3 is TGTGCCAGCAGGTTGTATTCCTACGAGCAGTACTTC. The whole variable domain, remainder taken from reference TRBV28 and TRBJ2-7, is DVKVTQSSRYLVKRTGEKVFLECVQDMDHENMFWYRQDPGLGLRLIYFSYDVKMKEKGDIPEGYSVSREKKERFSLILESASTNQTSMYLCASRLYSYEQYFGPGTRLTVT.

In this sample, this clonotype turned up a few times. This chain connects TRBV20-1 to TRBJ2-1; TRBD2 aligns across 11 bases. In germline, CDR1 is DFQATT, CDR2 SNEGSKA (reference sequence). The CDR3 runs 15 residues. V lost 5 bases, J lost 4 bases, and 7 bases stayed unmatched. The CDR3 DNA follows: TGCAGTGCTCATCGCGGGACTAGCGGATACAATGAGCAGTTCTTC. Translating gives CSAHRGTSGYNEQFF.

J is TRBJ2-7 and V is TRBV25-1, with a weak D call TRBD2 (6 bases). The germline gives CDR1 MGHDK, CDR2 SYGVNS. V lost 4 bases and J lost 2, with 12 bases in between. This CDR3 has 14 residues. The chain's CDR3 is CASSAAGGAYEQYF. CDR3 DNA sequence: TGTGCCAGCAGTGCAGCGGGCGGAGCCTACGAGCAGTACTTC.

In this sample, this clonotype turned up a few times. The rearrangement uses TRBV6-5 and TRBJ2-5; D is tentatively TRBD1 or TRBD2 (5 bases each). The CDR3 consists of 14 residues. Germline V lookup: CDR1 MNHEY, CDR2 SVGAGI. V lost 6 bases, J lost 1 base, and 12 bases lay in between. The CDR3 here is CASRPRGTQETQYF. In nucleotides, the CDR3 is TGTGCCAGCAGGCCCCGAGGGACCCAAGAGACCCAGTACTTC.

The rearrangement links TRBV12-3 or TRBV12-4 to TRBJ2-1; 8 bases match TRBD2. V lost 0 bases, J lost 0 bases, and 16 bases stayed unmatched. The CDR3 extends over 21 amino acids. In nucleotides, the CDR3 is TGTGCCAGCAGTTTAGCGCTTGGTCTAGCGGGCCACACAAGCTCCTACAATGAGCAGTTCTTC. Its protein product is CASSLALGLAGHTSSYNEQFF.

This chain connects TRBV9 to TRBJ2-3; 15 bases are shared with TRBD2. There are 17 residues in the CDR3. V lost 1 base to trimming and J lost 6 bases; unmatched junction nucleotides: 6. Germline values: CDR1 SGDLS, CDR2 YYNGEE. The CDR3 sequence is CASSVLGLAGGADTQYF. The CDR3 DNA reads as TGTGCCAGCAGCGTACTGGGACTAGCGGGGGGCGCGGATACGCAGTATTTT. Drawing the rest from reference TRBV9 and TRBJ2-3, the complete variable domain is DSGVTQTPKHLITATGQRVTLRCSPRSGDLSVYWYQQSLDQGLQFLIQYYNGEERAKGNILERFSAQQFPDLHSELNLSSLELGDSALYFCASSVLGLAGGADTQYFGPGTRLTVL.

The CDR3 nucleotides read TGTGCCAGCAGCTCGGTATTTGGAGCTTTCTTT. It is translated as CASSSVFGAFF. The chain recombines TRBV7-9 with TRBJ1-1; no clear D. V gave up 4 bases and J gave up 10 bases, with 10 bases separating them. Germline lookup yields CDR1 SEHNR and CDR2 FQNEAQ (reference sequence). This CDR3 region has 11 residues.

Only a few counts were recorded for this clonotype. This chain connects TRBV20-1 to TRBJ2-5, with TRBD2 matching over 9 bases. The ends lost 3 bases at V and 5 bases at J; junction bases unmatched: 7. The V gene's germline CDR1 is DFQATT and CDR2 SNEGSKA (reference sequence). The CDR3 is 14 residues long. This CDR3 reads CSARSSGSVETQYF. The CDR3 nucleotides are TGCAGTGCTAGGAGTAGCGGGAGTGTGGAGACCCAGTACTTC.

This clonotype was seen many times. This chain joins TRBV7-3 and TRBJ2-1, with no clear D. V lost 0 bases, J lost 4 bases, and 13 bases lay in between. Germline V gene lookup returns CDR1 SGHTA and CDR2 FQGTGA. The CDR3 extends over 16 amino acids. The CDR3 bases are TGTGCCAGCAGCTTAACGCCCAGACTGGATTACAATGAGCAGTTCTTC. It is translated as CASSLTPRLDYNEQFF. Full variable domain (remainder filled in from reference TRBV7-3 and TRBJ2-1): GAGVSQTPSNKVTEKGKYVELRCDPISGHTALYWYRQSLGQGPEFLIYFQGTGAADDSGLPNDRFFAVRPEGSVSTLKIQRTERGDSAVYLCASSLTPRLDYNEQFFGPGTRLTVL.

This clonotype was observed a few times. V is TRBV10-3 and J is TRBJ2-7, with D perhaps TRBD1 (6 bases). CDR3 length equals 15 residues. Germline CDR1 is ENHRY and CDR2 is SYGVKD. V was trimmed by 6 bases and J by 1 base, leaving 16 bases between them. In nucleotides, the CDR3 is TGTGCCATCAGGAACCCCAGGGGTTCTTCCTACGAGCAGTACTTC. This sequence encodes CAIRNPRGSSYEQYF.

This clonotype was counted only a few times. CDR3 sequence reads: CATSRDHGLAGGGSSYNEQFF. The CDR3 nucleotides are TGTGCCACCAGCAGAGATCATGGTCTAGCGGGGGGCGGTAGCTCCTACAATGAGCAGTTCTTC. The chain has TRBV15 and TRBJ2-1, with 11 bases identical to TRBD2. This CDR3 is built from 21 residues. V lost 0 bases and J lost 0; bases outside the gene matches: 13. The germline CDR1 and CDR2 sequences are LNHNV and YYDKDF (reference sequence).

The chain joins TRBV9 to TRBJ2-3, with D perhaps TRBD2 (6 bases). V lost 5 bases and J 0 bases, leaving 13 bases between the germline ends. The CDR3 has 15 residues. Germline CDR1 reads SGDLS; CDR2 reads YYNGEE. The DNA of the CDR3 is TGTGCCAGCAGAGAGGGAGGCTCTAGCACAGATACGCAGTATTTT. This codes for CASREGGSSTDTQYF.